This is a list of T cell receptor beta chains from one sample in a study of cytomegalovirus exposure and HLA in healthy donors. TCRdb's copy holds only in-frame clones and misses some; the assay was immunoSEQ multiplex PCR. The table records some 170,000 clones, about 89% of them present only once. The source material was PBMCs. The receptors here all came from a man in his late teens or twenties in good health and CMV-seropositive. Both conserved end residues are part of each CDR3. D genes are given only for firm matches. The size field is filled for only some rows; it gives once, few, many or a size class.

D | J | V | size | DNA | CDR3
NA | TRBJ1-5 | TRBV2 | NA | TGTGCCAGCAGTCCAGGAGGGCGTCAGCCCCAGCATTTT | CASSPGGRQPQHF
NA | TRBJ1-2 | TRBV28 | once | TGTGCCAGCAGTTTAGGGGGCCGGGGGGGCTATGGCTACACCTTC | CASSLGGRGGYGYTF
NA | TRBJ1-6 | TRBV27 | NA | TGTGCCAGCAAGTCCACCGGGACACTGAGCTCCTATAATTCACCCCTCCACTTT | CASKSTGTLSSYNSPLHF
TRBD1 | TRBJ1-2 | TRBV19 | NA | TGTGCCAGTAGTATATCAGGGGGCGGCTACACCTTC | CASSISGGGYTF
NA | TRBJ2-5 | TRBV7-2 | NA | TGTGCCAGCAGCCCGCGTCAACAAGAGACCCAGTACTTC | CASSPRQQETQYF
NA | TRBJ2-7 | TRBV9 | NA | TGTGCCAGCAGCGGGGACTTCAGGGATCAGGGCGAGCAGTACTTC | CASSGDFRDQGEQYF
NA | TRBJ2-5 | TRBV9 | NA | TGTGCCAGCAGCGTAGCCGGGGGGCGAGGAGAGACCCAGTACTTC | CASSVAGGRGETQYF
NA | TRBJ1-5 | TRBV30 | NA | TGTGCCTGGAGTAGGAGCGGCCCTCGGAGGAGCAATCAGCCCCAGCATTTT | CAWSRSGPRRSNQPQHF
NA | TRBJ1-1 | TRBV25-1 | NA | TGTGCCAGCAGTGAATCAGGGGTTGCCGAAGCTTTCTTT | CASSESGVAEAFF
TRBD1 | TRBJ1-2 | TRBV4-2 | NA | TGTGCCAGCAGCCAGCCGCTCCGGGACAGCGACTACACCTTC | CASSQPLRDSDYTF
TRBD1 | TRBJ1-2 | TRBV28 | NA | TGTGCCAGCAGCCACCCCCGGGACAGGTTGTTTGGCTACACCTTC | CASSHPRDRLFGYTF